What follows are 24 T cell receptor gamma chains derived from one specimen sequenced in a study of Vδ1+ human thymocytes (dated by TCRdb to 2016 to 2018). Broad study findings and their caveats: Unlike the oligoclonal repertoires in peripheral blood, the thymic TRG and TRD repertoires appeared highly polyclonal, with Gaussian CDR3 length distributions.

These receptors have no known antigen. Data came from an Illumina MiSeq. RNA extraction was carried out with the RNeasy mini kit, and reverse transcription was then done using Superscript III. CDR3 amplicons were generated by multiplex PCR with pooled V-gene forward primers and a constant-region reverse primer carrying Illumina adaptor overhangs. For TCRdb, the public reads were processed anew by CATT, and duplicate DNA sequences were folded into one row. A total of around 30,000 gamma-chain clones appear in this sample, around 18% of them only once. The top ten constitute approximately 1.7% of the sample. The sequencing input was Vdelta1+ gamma-delta thymocytes from the thymus. Explained via the paper, the cell subset or site label denotes: FACS-sorted CD3+ TCRalphabeta- TCRVdelta1+ TCRVdelta2- thymocytes. These receptors originate from a boy in the first two years of life who had congenital heart surgery.

This sequence joins TRGV4 and TRGJ1 or TRGJ2. The CDR3 length is 11 residues. From germline, CDR1 is EGSTGY and CDR2 YDSYTSSV. J lost 6 bases, V lost 6 bases, and 5 bases had no gene match. CDR3: CATWSPYKKLF. As DNA, the CDR3 is TGTGCCACCTGGTCCCCTTATAAGAAACTCTTT.

This clone was counted once. The chain joins TRGV4 to TRGJP2. The CDR3 covers 9 residues. The V gene end was trimmed by 12 bases and the J gene end by 8 bases; junction bases not matched to a gene: 3. The germline V gene encodes CDR1 EGSTGY and CDR2 YDSYTSSV. The DNA of the CDR3 is TGTGCCCGGGATTGGATCAAGACGTTT. It encodes CARDWIKTF.

This chain links TRGV3 with TRGJ1 or TRGJ2. The germline V gene encodes CDR1 VTNTFY and CDR2 YDVSTARD (reference sequence). The V gene end was trimmed by 0 bases and the J gene end by 2 bases; junction bases not matched to a gene: 7. The CDR3 runs 15 residues. This CDR3 reads CATWDRPWDYYKKLF. In DNA, the CDR3 is TGTGCCACCTGGGACAGGCCTTGGGATTATTATAAGAAACTCTTT.

This clone showed up just a few times. The chain combines TRGV4 with TRGJ1 or TRGJ2. The V gene's germline CDR1 is EGSTGY and CDR2 YDSYTSSV. This CDR3 spans 14 amino acids. The V and J ends lost 0 bases and 5 bases, in that order; junction bases with no gene match: 7. The CDR3 here is CATWDGPCDYKKLF. The CDR3 bases are TGTGCCACCTGGGATGGGCCATGTGATTATAAGAAACTCTTT.

The chain is built from TRGV4 and TRGJ1 or TRGJ2. Germline CDR1 and CDR2: EGSTGY and YDSYTSSV. V was clipped by 0 bases and J by 12 bases; unmatched bases: 14. This CDR3 spans 14 amino acids. CDR3: CATWDGPYPVGKLF. Written as DNA, the CDR3 is TGTGCCACCTGGGATGGGCCATACCCAGTCGGGAAACTCTTT.

Regarding this clone: A much larger clone sits a single nucleotide away, making a read error possible. The sample carries other DNA sequences with the same CDR3. The chain links TRGV2 to TRGJ1 or TRGJ2. This CDR3 comprises 11 residues. Germline CDR1 EGSNGY, CDR2 YDSYNSKV. Germline trimming cut 1 base from V and 12 bases from J; bases unmatched to any gene: 6. CDR3 DNA sequence: TGTGCCACCTGGGACGGTCCGGGGAAACTCTTT. Protein sequence: CATWDGPGKLF.

This clone was seen only a few times. The genes are TRGV9 and TRGJ1 or TRGJ2. Germline V gene data show CDR1 as GITISATS and CDR2 as ISYDGTV (reference sequence). Trimming cost V 2 bases and J 11 bases; bases outside gene matches: 6. The CDR3 is made up of 11 amino acids. CDR3 region: CALWEAGEKLF. CDR3 DNA sequence: TGTGCCTTGTGGGAGGCGGGGGAGAAACTCTTT.

Remarks on this clone: Within the sample, other DNA sequences also encode this same CDR3. This chain connects TRGV9 to TRGJ1 or TRGJ2. V shed 3 bases and J 4 bases; nucleotides not matched to a gene: 6. This CDR3 region has 13 residues. Germline values: CDR1 GITISATS, CDR2 ISYDGTV (reference sequence). The CDR3 sequence: CALWELRYYKKLF. The CDR3 coding sequence is TGTGCCTTGTGGGAGTTAAGATATTATAAGAAACTCTTT.

This clone was counted only a few times. Other nucleotide sequences in the sample specify the same CDR3. The chain combines TRGV9 with TRGJ1 or TRGJ2. This CDR3 spans 12 amino acids. J gave up 8 bases and V 1 base, and 5 bases lay outside the gene matches. Germline V gene lookup returns CDR1 GITISATS and CDR2 ISYDGTV (reference sequence). CDR3 amino acids: CALWEVGDKKLF. The CDR3 region has the DNA TGTGCCTTGTGGGAGGTCGGGGATAAGAAACTCTTT.

The sample holds a few counts of this clone. The V gene is TRGV9, the J gene TRGJ1 or TRGJ2. CDR3 size: 13 residues. Trimming at V came to 4 bases and at J to 7 bases, leaving 10 bases not matched to a gene. Germline-derived CDR1 and CDR2 are GITISATS and ISYDGTV (reference sequence). CDR3 sequence reads: CALWDLGRYKKLF. The CDR3 nucleotides read TGTGCCTTGTGGGACCTAGGACGGTATAAGAAACTCTTT.

This clone showed up just a few times. Other DNA variants within this sample encode the same CDR3. V gene TRGV9 combines with J gene TRGJ1 or TRGJ2. The CDR3 has 12 amino acids. Germline V gives CDR1 GITISATS, CDR2 ISYDGTV (reference sequence). V lost 6 bases and J lost 2; bases outside the gene matches: 4. CDR3 DNA: TGTGCCTTGTGGCGAGATTATTATAAGAAACTCTTT. Amino acid sequence: CALWRDYYKKLF.

This clone was counted a few times. The rearrangement uses TRGV4 and TRGJ1 or TRGJ2. V was pared by 0 bases and J by 10 bases, with 6 bases of the junction left unmatched. This CDR3 has 12 amino acids. Germline CDR1 and CDR2: EGSTGY and YDSYTSSV. The CDR3 loop is CATWDGRTKKLF. The CDR3 DNA reads TGTGCCACCTGGGATGGGCGGACGAAGAAACTCTTT.

This clone was seen only a few times. The same CDR3 is also encoded by other DNA sequences in this sample. The chain uses TRGV2 and TRGJ1 or TRGJ2. CDR1 is EGSNGY and CDR2 is YDSYNSKV in the germline V gene. J gave up 7 bases and V 0 bases, and 6 bases lay outside the gene matches. The CDR3 extends over 13 amino acids. CDR3 loop: CATWDGLGYKKLF. The CDR3 DNA reads as TGTGCCACCTGGGACGGGCTAGGGTATAAGAAACTCTTT.

The chain couples TRGV5 to TRGJ1 or TRGJ2. The junction had 9 bases not matched to a gene; V was cut back by 0 bases and J by 4 bases. Germline V CDR1 and CDR2: VINAFY, YDVSNSKD. The CDR3 sequence is 15 residues long. In DNA form, the CDR3 reads TGTGCCACCTGGGACAGGCGGGGGGTATATTATAAGAAACTCTTT. Protein sequence: CATWDRRGVYYKKLF.

This clone was detected only a few times. The chain employs TRGV8 and TRGJ1 or TRGJ2. This CDR3 has 14 amino acids. The germline CDR1 and CDR2 sequences are VENAVY and YDSYNSRV. After removal of 5 bases from V and 3 bases from J, the junction contained 10 bases not matched to a gene. The CDR3: CATWAYPRYYKKLF. In DNA, the CDR3 is TGTGCCACCTGGGCATATCCCCGTTATTATAAGAAACTCTTT.

The chain carries TRGV9 and TRGJ1 or TRGJ2. The trim removed 4 bases at V and 2 bases at J, leaving 5 bases unmatched. The germline gives CDR1 GITISATS, CDR2 ISYDGTV (reference sequence). This CDR3 is built from 13 residues. This CDR3 reads CALWDADYYKKLF. The DNA of the CDR3 is TGTGCCTTGTGGGACGCCGATTATTATAAGAAACTCTTT.

This clone showed up just a few times. V and J are TRGV5 and TRGJ1 or TRGJ2. Looked up from germline, CDR1 is VINAFY and CDR2 is YDVSNSKD. The CDR3 is 13 amino acids. V was pared by 4 bases and J by 5 bases, with 8 bases of the junction left unmatched. As DNA, the CDR3 is TGTGCCACCTGGGATCTTAGGCATTATAAGAAACTCTTT. Encoded protein: CATWDLRHYKKLF.

In this sample, this clone turned up a few times. In the same sample, other DNA sequences code for this CDR3. This sequence joins TRGV2 and TRGJ1 or TRGJ2. The V gene's germline CDR1 is EGSNGY and CDR2 YDSYNSKV. This CDR3 has 12 amino acids. Trimming at V came to 4 bases and at J to 6 bases, leaving 6 bases not matched to a gene. The CDR3 protein is CATWDGSYKKLF. Written as DNA, the CDR3 is TGTGCCACCTGGGATGGATCTTATAAGAAACTCTTT.

This clone has just a few counts. The rearrangement joins TRGV9 to TRGJ1 or TRGJ2. The CDR3 has 15 amino acids. The trim removed 3 bases at V and 6 bases at J, leaving 14 bases unmatched. The germline CDR1 and CDR2 sequences are GITISATS and ISYDGTV (reference sequence). CDR3 amino acids: CALWEPQGPSYKKLF. Here the CDR3 DNA reads TGTGCCTTGTGGGAGCCACAAGGTCCTAGTTATAAGAAACTCTTT.

The table lists this clone with a few counts. V is TRGV9 and J is TRGJ1 or TRGJ2. The CDR3 runs 14 residues. J gave up 7 bases and V 0 bases, and 9 bases lay outside the gene matches. Germline loops: CDR1 GITISATS, CDR2 ISYDGTV (reference sequence). CDR3 protein: CALWEVLRWYKKLF. CDR3 in DNA: TGTGCCTTGTGGGAGGTGCTCAGATGGTATAAGAAACTCTTT.

The J gene is TRGJP1, the V gene TRGV9. The CDR3 has 14 residues. Germline lookup yields CDR1 GITISATS and CDR2 ISYDGTV (reference sequence). The V gene end was trimmed by 0 bases and the J gene end by 7 bases; junction bases not matched to a gene: 5. CDR3 region: CALWEVRDGWFKIF. DNA for the CDR3: TGTGCCTTGTGGGAGGTGCGGGATGGTTGGTTCAAGATATTT.

A remark on this clone: Additional DNA sequences in this sample encode the identical CDR3. The chain combines TRGV2 with TRGJ1 or TRGJ2. Unmatched junction bases numbered 5, after V lost 3 bases and J lost 3 bases. Germline CDR1 is EGSNGY and CDR2 is YDSYNSKV. This CDR3 comprises 13 residues. CDR3 amino acids: CATWDPFYYKKLF. The CDR3 DNA sequence: TGTGCCACCTGGGACCCATTTTATTATAAGAAACTCTTT.

With respect to this clone: This may be a read error, as it is one base from a much larger clone. Within the sample, other DNA sequences also encode this same CDR3. The V gene is TRGV4, the J gene TRGJ1 or TRGJ2. Germline trimming cut 3 bases from V and 3 bases from J; bases unmatched to any gene: 5. Germline V gene lookup returns CDR1 EGSTGY and CDR2 YDSYTSSV. The CDR3 loop spans 13 amino acids. The CDR3 region is CATWDPTYYKKLF. The CDR3 DNA follows: TGTGCCACCTGGGATCCGACTTATTATAAGAAACTCTTT.

The rearrangement uses TRGV4 and TRGJ1 or TRGJ2. With 6 bases clipped from V and 0 bases from J, the junction kept 2 bases outside the gene matches. The CDR3 has 12 amino acids. Germline V gene data show CDR1 as EGSTGY and CDR2 as YDSYTSSV. The CDR3 bases are TGTGCCACCTGGTCGAATTATTATAAGAAACTCTTT. Translated, it gives CATWSNYYKKLF.